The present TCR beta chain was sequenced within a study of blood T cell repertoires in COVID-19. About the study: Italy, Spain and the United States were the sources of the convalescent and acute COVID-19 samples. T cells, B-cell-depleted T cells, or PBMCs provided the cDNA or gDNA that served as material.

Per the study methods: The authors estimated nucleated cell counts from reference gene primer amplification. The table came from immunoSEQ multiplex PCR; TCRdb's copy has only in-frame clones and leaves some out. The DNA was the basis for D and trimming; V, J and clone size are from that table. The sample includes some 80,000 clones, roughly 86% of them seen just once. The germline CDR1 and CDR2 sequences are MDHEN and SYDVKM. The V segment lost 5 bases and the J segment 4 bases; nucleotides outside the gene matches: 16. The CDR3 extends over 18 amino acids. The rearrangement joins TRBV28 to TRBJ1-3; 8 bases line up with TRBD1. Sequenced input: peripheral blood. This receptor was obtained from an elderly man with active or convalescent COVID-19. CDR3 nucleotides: TGTGCCAGCAGTCCATATGGGCCCAGGGGGCTGGGCGGAAACACCATATATTTT. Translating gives CASSPYGPRGLGGNTIYF.